This section outlines one TCR beta chain sequence together with its context. The sample is drawn from a study of blood T cell repertoires in COVID-19. The wider study: Acute-phase and convalescent COVID-19 samples originated in the United States, Italy and Spain. PBMCs, B-cell-depleted T cells, or T cells were the source of the cDNA or gDNA that made up the material.

Trimming cost V 4 bases and J 6 bases; bases outside gene matches: 7. The germline V gene encodes CDR1 LNHDA and CDR2 SQIVND (reference sequence). The CDR3 extends over 15 amino acids. Assay: immunoSEQ multiplex PCR; the TCRdb copy retains only in-frame clones and omits some. The data show roughly 150,000 clones, about 92% seen once. This rearrangement joins TRBV19 to TRBJ2-2, with TRBD2 matching 8 bases. The sequence derives from a man between 60 and 75 years old with active or convalescent COVID-19. Sequenced material: peripheral blood. The CDR3 spells CASSTRPGGPGELFF. CDR3 nucleotide sequence: TGTGCCAGTAGTACCAGACCGGGAGGGCCCGGGGAGCTGTTTTTT.